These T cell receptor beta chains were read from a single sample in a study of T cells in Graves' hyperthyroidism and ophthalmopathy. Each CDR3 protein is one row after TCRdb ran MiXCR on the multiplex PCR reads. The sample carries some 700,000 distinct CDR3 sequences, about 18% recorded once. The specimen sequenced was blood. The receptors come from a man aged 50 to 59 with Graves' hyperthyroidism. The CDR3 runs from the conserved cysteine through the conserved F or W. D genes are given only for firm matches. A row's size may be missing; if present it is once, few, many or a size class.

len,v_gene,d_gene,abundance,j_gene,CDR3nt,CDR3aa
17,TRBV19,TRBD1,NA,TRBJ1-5,TGTGCCAGTAGTGCCGGGACAGGGGGCACCATCAATCAGCCCCAGCATTTT,CASSAGTGGTINQPQHF
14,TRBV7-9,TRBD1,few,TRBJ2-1,TGTGCCAGCAGACGGACAGGGCCCTACAATGAGCAGTTCTTC,CASRRTGPYNEQFF
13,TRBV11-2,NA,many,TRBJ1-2,TGTGCCAGCAGCTTCCCCGGGAGCTATGGCTACACCTTC,CASSFPGSYGYTF
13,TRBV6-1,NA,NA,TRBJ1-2,TGTGCCAGCAGTCTGACAGACTACTATGGCTACACCTTC,CASSLTDYYGYTF
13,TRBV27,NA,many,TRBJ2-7,TGTGCCAGCAGTTTTGGGGGAGTCCGCGAGCAGTACTTC,CASSFGGVREQYF
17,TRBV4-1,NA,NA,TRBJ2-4,TGCGCCAGCAGCCCTCGGGACGCCGGAGGGGCCAAAAACATTCAGTACTTC,CASSPRDAGGAKNIQYF
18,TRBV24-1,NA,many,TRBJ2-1,TGTGCCACCAGTGATATACCCGGTATGGGACTGCGGGACAATGAGCAGTTCTTC,CATSDIPGMGLRDNEQFF
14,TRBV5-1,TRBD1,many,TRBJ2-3,TGCGCCAGCAGCTTGGGACAGGGATCAGATACGCAGTATTTT,CASSLGQGSDTQYF
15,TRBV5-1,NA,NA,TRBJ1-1,TGCGCCAGCAGCTTGATACCGGGGTTAAACACTGAAGCTTTCTTT,CASSLIPGLNTEAFF
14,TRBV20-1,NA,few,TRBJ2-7,TGCAGTGCGCCGCAAGGACAGCGAGCTTACGAGCAGTACTTC,CSAPQGQRAYEQYF
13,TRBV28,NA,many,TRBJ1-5,TGTGCCAGCAGTTCCACCCTCAATCAGCCCCAGCATTTT,CASSSTLNQPQHF
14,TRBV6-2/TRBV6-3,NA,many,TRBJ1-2,TGTGCCAGCAGTCCATCCGCAGGAAACTATGGCTACACCTTC,CASSPSAGNYGYTF
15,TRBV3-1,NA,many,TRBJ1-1,TGTGCCAGCAGCCAAGCGATCTGGGACTACACTGAAGCTTTCTTT,CASSQAIWDYTEAFF
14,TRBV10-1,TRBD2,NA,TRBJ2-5,TGCGCCAGCATAGGACTAGCGGGGCAAGAGACCCAGTACTTC,CASIGLAGQETQYF
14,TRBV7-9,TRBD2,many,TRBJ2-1,TGTGCCAGCAGCACATTTAGCGGGAGGGGTGAGCAGTTCTTC,CASSTFSGRGEQFF